This note documents a single TCR beta chain sequence. The V gene lost 2 bases and the J gene lost 2 bases, with 9 bases spanning the gap. This CDR3 is 14 amino acids long. Germline V gives CDR1 MNHNY, CDR2 SVGAGI (reference sequence). The entry originates in a study of a mutant IDH1 vaccine in newly diagnosed glioma. Time point given: baseline, week 1 (first vaccination visit). Treatment in this sample: pre-vaccination baseline after standard-of-care therapy. Each donor presented with a new WHO grade 3 or 4 astrocytoma that tested IDH1-mutant and showed ATRX loss. The assay was immunoSEQ multiplex PCR, and TCRdb's table has in-frame clones only and misses some. The sample has roughly 71,000 clones; 86% are singletons.

This receptor was taken from a man aged 30 to 39 with glioma. The sample consisted of PBMCs, taken from a glioma patient treated with radiotherapy, temozolomide or both. The chain recombines TRBV6-6 with TRBJ2-5; perhaps D is TRBD1 or TRBD2 (6 bases each). CDR3 DNA sequence: TGTGCCAGCAGTTACGAGGGGGGACAAGAGACCCAGTACTTC. Amino acids: CASSYEGGQETQYF.